This entry is about one T cell receptor beta chain. The length of the CDR3 is 10 residues. Germline lookup yields CDR1 SNHLY and CDR2 FYNNEI. Trimming stripped 8 bases from V and 5 bases from J, with 6 bases between. It was CD45RO-negative cells, positively selected for CCR7, that made up naive CD8 cells, with terminally differentiated effector memory CD45RA+ cells excluded. The sample comes from a study of shared clonotypes between healthy human individuals. Authors' data handling: ImmunoSEQ output lacked quality scores and full-length reads, limiting matched filtering. Produced via immunoSEQ multiplex PCR; TCRdb's table is partial and in-frame only. The V and J calls and clone size are taken from that table; D and trimming were inferred from the DNA. The sample has about 800,000 clones, 90% to 98% seen once.

This clonotype originated in a man aged 25-45 years in good health. The material sequenced was naive CD8+ T cells sorted from blood. The chain recombines TRBV2 with TRBJ1-1; D remains unclear. The CDR3 DNA reads as TGTGCCAGCTGGGGAACTGAAGCTTTCTTT. It translates to CASWGTEAFF.